One and the same sample provided the 18 T cell receptor beta chains below, sequenced in a study of shared clonotypes between healthy human individuals. The method was immunoSEQ multiplex PCR; TCRdb's version includes in-frame clones alone and lacks a portion of them. Among 2 million to 2.5 million clones, approximately 96% were seen once, and the ten largest hold approximately 0.13%. The sample was naive CD4+ T cells sorted from blood. Subset in this sample: CD45RA+ positively selected. The origin of the receptors is a man aged 18-30 years in good health.

The rearrangement uses TRBV6-6 and TRBJ1-6; D is unresolved. V lost 4 bases and J 6 bases, leaving 10 bases between the germline ends. The CDR3 consists of 14 residues. Germline V gene data show CDR1 as MNHNY and CDR2 as SVGAGI (reference sequence). CDR3 region: CASSSRNFNSPLHF. The CDR3 region has the DNA TGTGCCAGCAGTTCTAGGAACTTTAATTCACCCCTCCACTTT.

This clone was counted a single time. V gene TRBV10-1 combines with J gene TRBJ2-3; D call uncertain. Trimming shortened V by 3 bases and J by 0 bases, and 16 bases separated the two germline ends. The CDR3 consists of 17 residues. The germline gives CDR1 WNHNN, CDR2 SYGVQD (reference sequence). CDR3 in DNA: TGCGCCAGCAGTGACTCAAATTTGGGGTCCAGCACAGATACGCAGTATTTT. This encodes CASSDSNLGSSTDTQYF.

V and J are TRBV27 and TRBJ2-2; D is undetermined. Deletions cut 2 bases from V and 0 bases from J, with 4 bases between. CDR3 length: 14 residues. Germline V gene data show CDR1 as MNHEY and CDR2 as SMNVEV (reference sequence). The DNA for the CDR3 is TGTGCCAGCAGTTTAAGGGCGAACACCGGGGAGCTGTTTTTT. Protein sequence: CASSLRANTGELFF.

This chain links TRBV19 with TRBJ2-3, with 12 bases matching TRBD2. In germline, CDR1 is LNHDA, CDR2 SQIVND (reference sequence). This CDR3 contains 15 residues. V shed 6 bases and J 5 bases; nucleotides not matched to a gene: 6. As DNA, the CDR3 is TGTGCCAGTAGCCCGACTAGCGGGAGTGTAGATACGCAGTATTTT. It is translated as CASSPTSGSVDTQYF.

This chain joins TRBV6-5 and TRBJ1-1; the D is unclear. Germline V gives CDR1 MNHEY, CDR2 SVGAGI. The CDR3 has 13 amino acids. The V end was cut by 5 bases, the J end by 3 bases, with 10 bases between. The CDR3 region is CASSRKWDTEAFF. The CDR3 DNA sequence: TGTGCCAGCAGTCGGAAGTGGGACACTGAAGCTTTCTTT.

J is TRBJ2-2 and V is TRBV7-2; D not certain. The CDR3 loop spans 17 amino acids. From germline, CDR1 is SGHTA and CDR2 FQGNSA. The ends were cut back, 5 bases at V and 3 bases at J, with 19 bases in the middle. DNA of the CDR3: TGTGCCAGCAGCCCTTCGTTTGGCCTGTGGGACACCGGGGAGCTGTTTTTT. Translated: CASSPSFGLWDTGELFF.

V usage is TRBV18 and J usage is TRBJ1-3, with no clear D. Trimming pared 1 base from V and 2 bases from J, leaving 12 bases between. CDR1 is KGHSH and CDR2 is LQKENI in the germline V gene. The CDR3 is made up of 16 amino acids. The CDR3, as DNA: TGTGCCAGCTCACCACAGCCAGAGATAACTGGAAACACCATATATTTT. The encoded protein is CASSPQPEITGNTIYF.

The chain links TRBV7-9 to TRBJ1-1; tentatively, D is TRBD1 (5 bases). The length of the CDR3 is 13 residues. Germline V CDR1 and CDR2: SEHNR, FQNEAQ (reference sequence). Trimming took 6 bases from V and 1 from J, leaving 9 bases between them. CDR3 coding DNA: TGTGCCAGCAGTCCGACAGAGAACACTGAAGCTTTCTTT. This translates into CASSPTENTEAFF.

The J gene is TRBJ1-4, the V gene TRBV7-2; 7 bases are a match to TRBD1. There are 14 residues in the CDR3. After removal of 6 bases from V and 2 bases from J, the junction contained 3 bases not matched to a gene. CDR1 and CDR2 (germline): SGHTA, FQGNSA. This chain's CDR3 is CASSLQGTNEKLFF. The DNA of the CDR3 is TGTGCCAGCAGTCTACAGGGGACTAATGAAAAACTGTTTTTT.

This chain joins TRBV5-4 and TRBJ2-6; 7 bases agree with TRBD1. Germline V gene sequence: CDR1 SGHNT, CDR2 YYREEE (reference sequence). This CDR3 spans 16 amino acids. The junction had 4 bases not matched to a gene; V was cut back by 2 bases and J by 2 bases. The CDR3 region is CASSFTQGAGANVLTF. The CDR3, as DNA: TGTGCCAGCAGCTTCACCCAGGGGGCTGGGGCCAACGTCCTGACTTTC.

Of note for this clone: The same CDR3 arises from other DNA sequences in this sample as well. V gene TRBV30 combines with J gene TRBJ1-6; TRBD1 is a possible D gene (5 bases). Germline values: CDR1 GTSNPN, CDR2 SVGIG (reference sequence). V was pared by 2 bases and J by 7 bases, with 9 bases between. This CDR3 is built from 13 residues. The CDR3 nucleotides read TGTGCCTGGAGTAGCGGGGCAAATTCACCCCTCCACTTT. The encoded protein is CAWSSGANSPLHF.

V and J are TRBV19 and TRBJ2-2, with unresolved D. The V end was cut by 3 bases, the J end by 4 bases, with 9 bases between. This CDR3 comprises 14 residues. Germline V CDR1 and CDR2: LNHDA, SQIVND (reference sequence). This CDR3 is CASSIWEFTGELFF. The DNA for the CDR3 is TGTGCCAGTAGTATTTGGGAATTCACCGGGGAGCTGTTTTTT.

The chain couples TRBV29-1 to TRBJ1-3; a possible D gene is TRBD1 (6 bases). The ends were cut back, 4 bases at V and 0 bases at J, with 7 bases in the middle. The CDR3 extends over 13 amino acids. Germline V CDR1 and CDR2: SQVTM, ANQGSEA. CDR3 bases: TGCAGCGTTGCGGACAGCTCTGGAAACACCATATATTTT. Its translation is CSVADSSGNTIYF.

This sequence joins TRBV7-8 and TRBJ1-4, with D unclear. V shed 1 base and J shed 8 bases, with 8 bases lying between them. In germline, CDR1 is SGHVS, CDR2 FQNEAQ. The CDR3 covers 13 residues. The DNA of the CDR3 is TGTGCCAGCAGCTTAGGGTTGAGGGAAAAACTGTTTTTT. Its translation is CASSLGLREKLFF.

The chain uses TRBV6-1 and TRBJ1-3; perhaps TRBD1 as D (6 bases). The CDR3 is 16 residues long. Trimming left V 2 bases short and J 2 bases short, with 13 bases between. The germline CDR1 and CDR2 sequences are MNHNS and SASEGT. CDR3 sequence reads: CASSEIWGLTGNTIYF. As DNA, the CDR3 is TGTGCCAGCAGTGAAATTTGGGGGCTGACTGGAAACACCATATATTTT.

This clone showed up just once. V usage is TRBV19 and J usage is TRBJ2-7; D is ambiguous. V was cut by 1 base and J by 6 bases, with 13 bases left in between. Germline CDR1 reads LNHDA; CDR2 reads SQIVND (reference sequence). The CDR3 is 14 residues long. The chain's CDR3 is CASSIGLRLGEQYF. The CDR3 coding sequence is TGTGCCAGTAGTATAGGACTCCGGCTAGGCGAGCAGTACTTC.

The V call is TRBV19, the J call TRBJ2-3; the match to TRBD1 covers 8 bases. J lost 1 base, V lost 4 bases, and 4 bases had no gene match. CDR1 is LNHDA, CDR2 SQIVND, per germline (reference sequence). The CDR3 runs 15 residues. DNA of the CDR3: TGTGCCAGTAGTAGACAGGGGTTGGGCACAGATACGCAGTATTTT. This sequence encodes CASSRQGLGTDTQYF.

The V gene is TRBV23-1, the J gene TRBJ1-4; D remains unclear. TRBV23-1 falls under the ORF class, with uncertain function. This CDR3 is 18 amino acids long. Between the trimmed V and J ends, which lost 0 bases and 0 bases, there was a span of 14 bases. This chain's CDR3 is CASSQSGGNITTNEKLFF. The CDR3, as DNA: TGCGCCAGCAGTCAATCAGGAGGGAACATTACAACTAATGAAAAACTGTTTTTT.